Following are 25 T cell receptor beta chains from one sample sequenced in a study of post-analysis software for immune sequencing data. Every TCR beta cDNA library bore unique molecular identifiers. TCRdb processed the PCR reads anew with MiXCR; each CDR3 protein has one entry. The sample has about 460,000 distinct CDR3 sequences; less than 45% are singletons. Which antigens these TCRs recognize remains unknown. Findings and limits, study-wide: Roughly 5 TRBV segments occurring more often in patients than controls included TRBV5-6, TRBV5-1 and TRBV20-1.

Sample: blood. The receptors originated from a girl under 18 with multiple sclerosis.

The genes are TRBV5-1 and TRBJ1-5; the match to TRBD1 covers 9 bases. This CDR3 comprises 14 residues. Germline loops: CDR1 SGHRS, CDR2 YFSETQ. The ends lost 4 bases at V and 7 bases at J; junction bases unmatched: 6. CDR3 amino acids: CASSLGTGSQPQHF. The CDR3 coding sequence is TGCGCCAGCAGCCTGGGGACAGGGTCCCAGCCCCAGCATTTT. Using reference TRBV5-1 and TRBJ1-5 for the parts outside the CDR3, the full variable domain is KAGVTQTPRYLIKTRGQQVTLSCSPISGHRSVSWYQQTPGQGLQFLFEYFSETQRNKGNFPGRFSGRQFSNSRSEMNVSTLELGDSALYLCASSLGTGSQPQHFGDGTRLSIL.

CDR3 loop: CASSQKGTEAFF. DNA of the CDR3: TGTGCCAGCAGCCAGAAGGGGACTGAAGCTTTCTTT. The chain recombines TRBV7-9 with TRBJ1-1; D is perhaps TRBD1 (5 bases). CDR3 length: 12 amino acids. The germline V and J ends were trimmed by 5 bases and 5 bases, with 9 bases remaining between them. Germline assignment: CDR1 SEHNR and CDR2 FQNEAQ (reference sequence).

The V gene is TRBV10-3, the J gene TRBJ2-7, with 8 bases matching TRBD2. CDR1 is ENHRY and CDR2 is SYGVKD in the germline V gene. V shed 5 bases, J shed 1 base, and the junction held 7 bases outside the gene matches. The CDR3 length is 15 residues. CDR3: CAISPGRAVSYEQYF. In DNA form, the CDR3 reads TGTGCCATCAGTCCCGGGAGGGCTGTATCCTACGAGCAGTACTTC.

Only a few counts were recorded for this clonotype. The V and J genes are TRBV6-2 or TRBV6-3 and TRBJ2-5; D gene unclear. The V end lost 6 bases, the J end lost 7 bases, and 12 bases lay between the germline ends. Germline V gene data show CDR1 as MNHEY and CDR2 as SVGEGT. CDR3 length: 12 amino acids. CDR3 in amino acids: CASSVTRRTQYF. The CDR3 region has the DNA TGTGCCAGCAGCGTTACTCGGAGGACCCAGTACTTC.

This sequence joins TRBV19 and TRBJ2-7, with unresolved D. Trimming cost V 5 bases and J 3 bases, with 11 bases left between them. CDR1 LNHDA and CDR2 SQIVND come from the germline V gene (reference sequence). There are 13 residues in the CDR3. The CDR3 DNA follows: TGTGCCAGTAGTTTGACGATCCGCTACGAGCAGTACTTC. This codes for CASSLTIRYEQYF.

The J gene is TRBJ2-7, the V gene TRBV29-1, with TRBD2 identical over 10 bases. The CDR3 is 13 residues long. The junction had 3 bases not matched to a gene; V was cut back by 3 bases and J by 4 bases. Germline V gene sequence: CDR1 SQVTM, CDR2 ANQGSEA. This CDR3 reads CSVEIAGGYEQYF. The CDR3 DNA reads as TGCAGCGTTGAGATAGCGGGAGGTTACGAGCAGTACTTC.

This clonotype was observed a few times. This chain joins TRBV4-1 and TRBJ2-5; possible D gene TRBD2, 5 bases. Per germline, CDR1 MGHRA and CDR2 YSYEKL. V lost 0 bases and J lost 5, with 13 bases in between. The CDR3 is 15 residues long. As DNA, the CDR3 is TGCGCCAGCAGCCAAGATTCGGGATACGGGGAGACCCAGTACTTC. Residues: CASSQDSGYGETQYF.

This clonotype has a handful of counts. The chain links TRBV2 to TRBJ2-3; TRBD2 aligns across 9 bases. The CDR3 sequence is 16 residues long. After removal of 4 bases from V and 0 bases from J, the junction contained 5 bases not matched to a gene. Germline V gene lookup returns CDR1 SNHLY and CDR2 FYNNEI. CDR3 loop: CASSGRLAASTDTQYF. Written as DNA, the CDR3 is TGTGCCAGCAGTGGAAGACTAGCGGCCAGCACAGATACGCAGTATTTT.

The gene calls are TRBV15 and TRBJ2-7; D possibly matches TRBD1 or TRBD2 (5 bases each). The CDR3 has 15 amino acids. V dropped 8 bases and J dropped 1 base, with 18 bases sitting between them. Germline values: CDR1 LNHNV, CDR2 YYDKDF (reference sequence). The CDR3 protein is CATRRDRDRSYEQYF. CDR3 bases: TGTGCCACCCGACGGGACCGGGACCGATCCTACGAGCAGTACTTC.

A few counts support this clonotype. The gene calls are TRBV28 and TRBJ2-5; the match to TRBD2 covers 9 bases. This CDR3 region has 18 residues. J gave up 5 bases and V 5 bases, and 18 bases lay outside the gene matches. Germline assignment: CDR1 MDHEN and CDR2 SYDVKM. CDR3 residues: CASSPWGVSGRGRETQYF. The CDR3 coding sequence is TGTGCCAGCAGTCCCTGGGGGGTTAGCGGGAGAGGACGGGAGACCCAGTACTTC.

A few counts support this clonotype. The gene calls are TRBV5-1 and TRBJ2-1; D unresolved. Germline CDR1 SGHRS, CDR2 YFSETQ. V dropped 1 base and J dropped 0 bases, with 8 bases sitting between them. The CDR3 is 15 residues long. The DNA for the CDR3 is TGCGCCAGCAGCTTGCGGCTTGACTCCTACAATGAGCAGTTCTTC. Translating it yields CASSLRLDSYNEQFF.

This chain connects TRBV6-5 to TRBJ1-2; D gene unclear. Trimming pared 3 bases from V and 10 bases from J, leaving 21 bases between. Looked up from germline, CDR1 is MNHEY and CDR2 is SVGAGI. CDR3 length: 15 amino acids. In nucleotides, the CDR3 is TGTGCCAGCAGTTATCGACTCCTGGGTCGACATGACTACACCTTC. As protein: CASSYRLLGRHDYTF.

V usage is TRBV6-6 and J usage is TRBJ2-1; D unclear. The CDR3 runs to 12 residues. Germline V lookup: CDR1 MNHNY, CDR2 SVGAGI (reference sequence). Trimming removed 2 bases at V and 6 bases at J, with 5 bases between. The CDR3 sequence is CASSYGRNEQFF. The CDR3 DNA sequence: TGTGCCAGCAGTTACGGCCGCAATGAGCAGTTCTTC.

This clonotype was counted a few times. The V gene is TRBV5-1, the J gene TRBJ2-5, with TRBD1 as a possible D gene (5 bases). Deletions cut 0 bases from V and 1 base from J, with 19 bases between. Germline CDR1 reads SGHRS; CDR2 reads YFSETQ. The CDR3 runs to 18 residues. CDR3 sequence: CASSLVVNVGPLQETQYF. Written as DNA, the CDR3 is TGCGCCAGCAGCTTGGTTGTTAACGTGGGGCCCCTCCAAGAGACCCAGTACTTC.

The V gene is TRBV5-1, the J gene TRBJ1-2; the D gene is possibly TRBD1 (5 bases). Looked up from germline, CDR1 is SGHRS and CDR2 is YFSETQ. With 0 bases removed from V and 8 bases from J, the gap between germline ends came to 14 bases. This CDR3 contains 14 residues. CDR3: CASSLGQLSSGYTF. CDR3 in DNA: TGCGCCAGCAGCTTGGGACAGCTCTCCTCCGGCTACACCTTC.

On this clonotype itself: No conserved phenylalanine or tryptophan ends this CDR3, so it is likely a read error. V usage is TRBV7-2 and J usage is TRBJ2-6; 8 nucleotides match TRBD1. V dropped 2 bases and J dropped 4; count of bases not matched to a gene: 16. This CDR3 region has 20 residues. Germline V gives CDR1 SGHTA, CDR2 FQGNSA. Here the CDR3 reads CASSLSLGTGPSLGANVLTS. The CDR3 DNA reads TGTGCCAGCAGCTTAAGCCTGGGGACAGGACCGTCTCTGGGGGCCAACGTCCTGACTTCC.

This rearrangement joins TRBV20-1 to TRBJ2-7; the match to TRBD1 covers 7 bases. Germline CDR1 and CDR2: DFQATT and SNEGSKA (reference sequence). V gave up 6 bases and J gave up 1 base; unmatched junction bases: 9. CDR3 length: 14 residues. CDR3 region: CSAPGQVYSYEQYF. CDR3 DNA: TGCAGTGCCCCCGGACAGGTATATTCCTACGAGCAGTACTTC.

The rearrangement joins TRBV7-2 to TRBJ2-7; 11 positions agree with TRBD2. CDR1 and CDR2 (germline): SGHTA, FQGNSA. The V segment lost 5 bases and the J segment 4 bases; nucleotides outside the gene matches: 7. The CDR3 extends over 15 amino acids. This CDR3 is CASSPSGLAVYEQYF. The CDR3 DNA reads TGTGCCAGCAGCCCGTCGGGACTAGCGGTTTACGAGCAGTACTTC. Drawing the rest from reference TRBV7-2 and TRBJ2-7, the complete variable domain is GAGVSQSPSNKVTEKGKDVELRCDPISGHTALYWYRQSLGQGLEFLIYFQGNSAPDKSGLPSDRFSAERTGGSVSTLTIQRTQQEDSAVYLCASSPSGLAVYEQYFGPGTRLTVT.

The chain is built from TRBV15 and TRBJ2-3; possible D gene TRBD1, 5 bases. V lost 1 base to trimming and J lost 4 bases, with 6 bases between them. Germline V gives CDR1 LNHNV, CDR2 YYDKDF (reference sequence). CDR3 length equals 13 residues. The CDR3 is CATSRAGSDTQYF. CDR3 sequence (DNA): TGTGCCACCAGCAGAGCAGGGTCAGATACGCAGTATTTT. The variable domain in full, completed from reference TRBV15 and TRBJ2-3, reads DAMVIQNPRYQVTQFGKPVTLSCSQTLNHNVMYWYQQKSSQAPKLLFHYYDKDFNNEADTPDNFQSRRPNTSFCFLDIRSPGLGDTAMYLCATSRAGSDTQYFGPGTRLTVL.

The rearrangement links TRBV7-9 to TRBJ2-5; D gene uncertain. The J call may be faulty, since TRBJ2-7 better matches the DNA end. The CDR3 is made up of 13 amino acids. Germline loops: CDR1 SEHNR, CDR2 FQNEAQ (reference sequence). The CDR3 loop reads CASSSISSYEQYF. The CDR3 DNA sequence: TGTGCCAGCAGCTCCATAAGCTCTTACGAGCAGTACTTC.

The V call is TRBV14, the J call TRBJ2-1, with a possible D match to TRBD2 (6 bases). V was shortened by 4 bases and J by 6 bases, with 19 bases between the two germline ends. The germline V gene encodes CDR1 SGHDN and CDR2 FVKESK. The CDR3 is 16 residues long. The CDR3 here is CASSLLGGISFNEQFF. The CDR3 DNA reads TGTGCCAGCAGCCTCCTGGGCGGGATTTCTTTCAATGAGCAGTTCTTC. Variable domain in full (rest from reference TRBV14 and TRBJ2-1): EAGVTQFPSHSVIEKGQTVTLRCDPISGHDNLYWYRRVMGKEIKFLLHFVKESKQDESGMPNNRFLAERTGGTYSTLKVQPAELEDSGVYFCASSLLGGISFNEQFFGPGTRLTVL.

The rearrangement joins TRBV3-1 to TRBJ1-2, with no clear D. The V and J ends lost 4 bases and 8 bases respectively, with 11 bases between them. Germline CDR1 reads LGHDT; CDR2 reads YNNKEL (reference sequence). This CDR3 comprises 12 residues. CDR3 coding DNA: TGTGCCAGCAGCCGTTCGGACGGCGGCTACACCTTC. It translates to CASSRSDGGYTF.

This rearrangement joins TRBV7-2 to TRBJ2-4, with 11 bases that match TRBD2. The J segment lost 0 bases and the V segment lost 5 bases, leaving 9 bases of the junction unmatched. CDR1 is SGHTA and CDR2 is FQGNSA in the germline V gene. The CDR3 extends over 18 amino acids. In DNA form, the CDR3 reads TGTGCCAGCAGCAAACCGGGACTAGCGGATATAGCCAAAAACATTCAGTACTTC. Translation: CASSKPGLADIAKNIQYF.

The chain combines TRBV7-9 with TRBJ2-1, with 8 bases identical to TRBD1. Trimming cost V 8 bases and J 8 bases; bases outside gene matches: 17. The germline V gene has CDR1 SEHNR and CDR2 FQNEAQ (reference sequence). This CDR3 region has 16 residues. The CDR3, as DNA: TGTGCCAGCGCCCGGGGCGACAGGGGACGGAAAGATGAGCAGTTCTTC. Its protein is CASARGDRGRKDEQFF.

The chain combines TRBV6-6 with TRBJ1-2, with TRBD1 matching 10 bases. Germline V gene sequence: CDR1 MNHNY, CDR2 SVGAGI (reference sequence). Trimming took 2 bases from V and 7 from J; bases not matched to a gene: 10. The CDR3 length is 16 residues. CDR3 sequence: CASSYRTGGLLSGYTF. The DNA for the CDR3 is TGTGCCAGCAGTTACCGGACAGGGGGGTTACTAAGTGGCTACACCTTC.